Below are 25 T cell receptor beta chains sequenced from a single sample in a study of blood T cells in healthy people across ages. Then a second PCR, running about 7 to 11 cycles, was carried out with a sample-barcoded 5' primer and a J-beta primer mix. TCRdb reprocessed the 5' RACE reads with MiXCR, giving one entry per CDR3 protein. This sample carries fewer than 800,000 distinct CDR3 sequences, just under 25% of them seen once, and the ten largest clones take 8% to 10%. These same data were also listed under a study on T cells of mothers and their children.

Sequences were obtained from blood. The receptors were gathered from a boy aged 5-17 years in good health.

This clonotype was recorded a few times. DNA of the CDR3: TGTGCCAGCAGCGCCGGGACGTTCAGTTTCAATCAGCCCCAGCATTTT. Translating gives CASSAGTFSFNQPQHF. The J gene is TRBJ1-5, the V gene TRBV5-5, with D possibly being TRBD1 (5 bases). CDR3 length: 16 residues. The ends were cut back, 4 bases at V and 3 bases at J, with 17 bases in the middle. Germline assignment: CDR1 SGHKS and CDR2 YYEKEE (reference sequence).

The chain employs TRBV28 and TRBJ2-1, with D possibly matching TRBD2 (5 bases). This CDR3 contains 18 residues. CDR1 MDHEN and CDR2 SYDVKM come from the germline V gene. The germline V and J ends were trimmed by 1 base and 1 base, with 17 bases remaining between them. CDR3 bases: TGTGCCAGCAGTTTATTAGCCCGGTTACTAGTTTCCTACAATGAGCAGTTCTTC. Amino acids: CASSLLARLLVSYNEQFF.

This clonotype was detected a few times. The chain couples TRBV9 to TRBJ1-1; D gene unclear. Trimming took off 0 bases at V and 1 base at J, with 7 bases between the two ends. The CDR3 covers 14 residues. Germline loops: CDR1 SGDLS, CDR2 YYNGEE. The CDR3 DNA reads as TGTGCCAGCAGCGTAGGGTCCGGGAACACTGAAGCTTTCTTT. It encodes CASSVGSGNTEAFF.

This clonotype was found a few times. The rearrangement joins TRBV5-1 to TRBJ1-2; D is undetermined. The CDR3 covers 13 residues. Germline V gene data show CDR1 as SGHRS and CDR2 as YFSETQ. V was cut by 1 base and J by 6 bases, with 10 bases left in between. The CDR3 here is CASSLWPEDGYTF. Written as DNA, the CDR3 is TGCGCCAGCAGCTTGTGGCCCGAGGATGGCTACACCTTC.

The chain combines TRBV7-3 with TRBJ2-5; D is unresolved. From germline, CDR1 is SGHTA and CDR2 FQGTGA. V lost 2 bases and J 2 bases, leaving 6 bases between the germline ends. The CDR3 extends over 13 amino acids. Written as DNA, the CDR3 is TGTGCCAGCAGCTTATTTGGGCAAGAGACCCAGTACTTC. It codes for CASSLFGQETQYF.

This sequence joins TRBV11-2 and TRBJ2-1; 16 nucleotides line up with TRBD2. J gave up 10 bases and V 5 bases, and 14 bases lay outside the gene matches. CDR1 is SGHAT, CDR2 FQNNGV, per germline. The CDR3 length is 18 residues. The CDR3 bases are TGTGCCAGCAGCCCTCCGGGGACTAGCGGGAGGGCCTTCGGGGAGCAGTTCTTC. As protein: CASSPPGTSGRAFGEQFF.

The CDR3 region has the DNA TGTGCCAGCAGCCAGATTACAGGGGGCCGGAAAAAACTGTTTTTT. It translates to CASSQITGGRKKLFF. J is TRBJ1-4 and V is TRBV13, with 9 bases identical to TRBD1. The CDR3 loop spans 15 amino acids. Germline CDR1 is PRHDT and CDR2 is FYEKMQ (reference sequence). J gave up 9 bases and V 5 bases, and 10 bases lay outside the gene matches.

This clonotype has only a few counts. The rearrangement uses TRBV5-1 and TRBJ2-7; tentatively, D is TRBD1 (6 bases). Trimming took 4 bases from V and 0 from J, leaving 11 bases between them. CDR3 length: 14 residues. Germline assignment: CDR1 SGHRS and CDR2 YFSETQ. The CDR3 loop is CASSQRTDSYEQYF. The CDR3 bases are TGCGCCAGCAGCCAACGGACAGACTCCTACGAGCAGTACTTC.

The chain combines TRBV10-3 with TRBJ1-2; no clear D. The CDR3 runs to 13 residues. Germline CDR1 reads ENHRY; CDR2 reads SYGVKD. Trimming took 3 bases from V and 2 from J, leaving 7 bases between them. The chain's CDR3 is CAISDSQNYGYTF. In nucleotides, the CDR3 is TGTGCCATCAGTGACAGCCAGAACTATGGCTACACCTTC.

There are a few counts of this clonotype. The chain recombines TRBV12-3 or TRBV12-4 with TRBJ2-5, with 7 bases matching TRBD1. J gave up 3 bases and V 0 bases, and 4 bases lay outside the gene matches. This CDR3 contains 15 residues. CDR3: CASSLAGQLEETQYF. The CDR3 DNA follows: TGTGCCAGCAGTTTAGCGGGACAGCTTGAAGAGACCCAGTACTTC.

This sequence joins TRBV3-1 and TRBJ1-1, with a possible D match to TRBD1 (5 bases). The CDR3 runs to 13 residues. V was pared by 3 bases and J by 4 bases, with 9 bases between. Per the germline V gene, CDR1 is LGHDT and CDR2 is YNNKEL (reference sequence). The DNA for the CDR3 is TGTGCCAGCAGCCAGGGACTACTCACTGAAGCTTTCTTT. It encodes CASSQGLLTEAFF.

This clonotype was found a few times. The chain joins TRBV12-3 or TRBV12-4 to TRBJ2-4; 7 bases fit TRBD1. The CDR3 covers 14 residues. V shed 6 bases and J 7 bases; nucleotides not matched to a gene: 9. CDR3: CASRRSGTANIQYF. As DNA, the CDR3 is TGTGCCAGCAGGCGCTCCGGGACAGCCAACATTCAGTACTTC.

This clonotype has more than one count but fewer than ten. The CDR3 spells CASSQDRKAGGPRETQYF. The CDR3 DNA follows: TGCGCCAGCAGCCAAGATAGGAAGGCGGGAGGGCCGCGGGAGACCCAGTACTTC. V gene TRBV4-1 combines with J gene TRBJ2-5, with 9 bases lining up with TRBD2. This CDR3 contains 18 residues. CDR1 and CDR2 from the germline V gene are MGHRA and YSYEKL. Unmatched junction bases numbered 13, after V lost 0 bases and J lost 5 bases.

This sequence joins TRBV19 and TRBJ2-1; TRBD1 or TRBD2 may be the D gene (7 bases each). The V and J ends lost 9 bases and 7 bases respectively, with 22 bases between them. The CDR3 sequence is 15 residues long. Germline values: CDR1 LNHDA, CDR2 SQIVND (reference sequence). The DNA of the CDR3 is TGTGCCAGCCGAGTAACAGGGGACTACACGAATGAGCAGTTCTTC. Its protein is CASRVTGDYTNEQFF.

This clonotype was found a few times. The CDR3 DNA is TGTGCCAGCAGTTTCGGGAACAATGAGCAGTTCTTC. Residues: CASSFGNNEQFF. The chain uses TRBV12-3 or TRBV12-4 and TRBJ2-5, with D possibly TRBD2 on 5 matching bases. The J call could be wrong; TRBJ2-1 is a better fit for the DNA end. The CDR3 totals 12 residues.

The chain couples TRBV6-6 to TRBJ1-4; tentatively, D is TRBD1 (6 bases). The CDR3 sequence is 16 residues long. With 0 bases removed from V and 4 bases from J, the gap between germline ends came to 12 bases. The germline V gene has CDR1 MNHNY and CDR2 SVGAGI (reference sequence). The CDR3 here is CASSYSRGWVNEKLFF. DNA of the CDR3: TGTGCCAGCAGTTACTCCAGGGGCTGGGTTAATGAAAAACTGTTTTTT.

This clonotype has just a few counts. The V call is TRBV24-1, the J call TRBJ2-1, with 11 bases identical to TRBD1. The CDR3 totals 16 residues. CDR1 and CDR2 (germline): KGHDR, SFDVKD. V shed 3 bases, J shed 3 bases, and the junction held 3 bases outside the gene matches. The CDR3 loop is CATSDPGTGGYNEQFF. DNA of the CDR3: TGTGCCACCAGTGATCCTGGGACAGGGGGCTACAATGAGCAGTTCTTC.

CDR3 loop: CASSIAGTSGPGETQYF. CDR3 sequence (DNA): TGTGCCAGCAGTATAGCAGGGACTAGCGGGCCTGGGGAGACCCAGTACTTC. This sequence joins TRBV7-9 and TRBJ2-5, with TRBD2 matching 12 bases. Germline loops: CDR1 SEHNR, CDR2 FQNEAQ (reference sequence). J lost 5 bases, V lost 6 bases, and 13 bases had no gene match. The CDR3 consists of 17 residues.

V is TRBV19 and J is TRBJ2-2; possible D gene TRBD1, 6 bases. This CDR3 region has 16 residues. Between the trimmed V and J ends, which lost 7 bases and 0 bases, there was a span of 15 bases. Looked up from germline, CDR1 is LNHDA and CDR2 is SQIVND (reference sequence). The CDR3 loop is CASNRQVASNTGELFF. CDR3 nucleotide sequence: TGTGCCAGTAACAGACAGGTCGCATCGAACACCGGGGAGCTGTTTTTT.

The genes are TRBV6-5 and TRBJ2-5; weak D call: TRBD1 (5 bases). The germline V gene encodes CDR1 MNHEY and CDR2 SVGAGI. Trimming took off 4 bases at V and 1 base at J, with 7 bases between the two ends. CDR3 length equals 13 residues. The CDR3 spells CASSWGTQETQYF. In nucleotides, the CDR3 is TGTGCCAGCAGTTGGGGCACCCAAGAGACCCAGTACTTC.

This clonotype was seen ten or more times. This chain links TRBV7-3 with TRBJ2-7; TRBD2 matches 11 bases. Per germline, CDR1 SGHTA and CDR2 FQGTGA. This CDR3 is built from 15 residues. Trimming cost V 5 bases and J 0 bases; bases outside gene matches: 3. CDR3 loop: CASSPSGGSSYEQYF. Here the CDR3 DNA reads TGTGCCAGCAGCCCTAGCGGGGGGAGCTCCTACGAGCAGTACTTC. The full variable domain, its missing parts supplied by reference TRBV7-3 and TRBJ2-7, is GAGVSQTPSNKVTEKGKYVELRCDPISGHTALYWYRQSLGQGPEFLIYFQGTGAADDSGLPNDRFFAVRPEGSVSTLKIQRTERGDSAVYLCASSPSGGSSYEQYFGPGTRLTVT.

The CDR3 here is CASHQGLQTNEQFF. CDR3 DNA: TGTGCCAGCCATCAGGGTTTACAAACCAATGAGCAGTTCTTC. V usage is TRBV10-3 and J usage is TRBJ2-1, with D possibly matching TRBD1 (5 bases). Germline assignment: CDR1 ENHRY and CDR2 SYGVKD. The CDR3 extends over 14 amino acids. V dropped 10 bases and J dropped 6 bases, with 19 bases sitting between them.

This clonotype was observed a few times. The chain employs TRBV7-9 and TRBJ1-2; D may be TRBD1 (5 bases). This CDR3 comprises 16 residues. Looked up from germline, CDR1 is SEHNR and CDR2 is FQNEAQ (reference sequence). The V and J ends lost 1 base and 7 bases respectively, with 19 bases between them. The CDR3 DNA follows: TGTGCCAGCAGCTTAGAGGGATCAGGGTCAACCGGTGGCTACACCTTC. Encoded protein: CASSLEGSGSTGGYTF.

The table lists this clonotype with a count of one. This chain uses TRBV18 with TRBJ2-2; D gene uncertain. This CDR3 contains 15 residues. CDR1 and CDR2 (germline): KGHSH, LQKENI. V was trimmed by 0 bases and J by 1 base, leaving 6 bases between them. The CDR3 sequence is CASSPPLRNTGELFF. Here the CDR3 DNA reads TGTGCCAGCTCACCACCGTTGCGGAACACCGGGGAGCTGTTTTTT.

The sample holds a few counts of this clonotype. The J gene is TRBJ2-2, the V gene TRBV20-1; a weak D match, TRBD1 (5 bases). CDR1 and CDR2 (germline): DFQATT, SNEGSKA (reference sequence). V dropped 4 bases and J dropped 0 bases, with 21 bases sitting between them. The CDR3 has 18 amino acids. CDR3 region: CSATPVAGSRPNTGELFF. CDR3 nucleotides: TGCAGTGCTACCCCAGTAGCAGGGTCCCGACCGAACACCGGGGAGCTGTTTTTT.